Sequencing of this T cell receptor beta chain was carried out in a study of tumor-infiltrating lymphocytes in primary liver carcinoma. As concerns this clonotype: This sequence may be a read error, since a much larger clone differs from it by one base.

Total RNA amounting to roughly 450 ng was the source from which TCR beta cDNA was made with a constant-region primer. The TCR beta library was amplified through three nested multiplex PCR rounds in a modified ARM-PCR procedure. Each of the first two PCR rounds ran roughly 9 cycles with TRBV1-TRBV30 forward and C-beta reverse primers. One entry per CDR3 protein results from TCRdb running MiXCR on the multiplex PCR reads. The sample includes approximately 310,000 distinct CDR3 sequences, 50% to 70% seen only once; the top ten take about 9.4%. The ends lost 6 bases at V and 5 bases at J; junction bases unmatched: 9. The CDR3 has 13 amino acids. Germline values: CDR1 SQVTM, CDR2 ANQGSEA. Unsorted whole blood yielded blood RNA, and germline DNA was extracted as well.

The sample taken for sequencing was peripheral blood. The TCR comes from a man aged 35 to 55 with primary liver carcinoma and hepatitis B virus infection. The chain employs TRBV29-1 and TRBJ2-7, with TRBD1 matching over 8 bases. CDR3 amino acids: CSVAGGTRNEQYF. CDR3 sequence (DNA): TGCAGCGTCGCAGGGGGCACGAGGAACGAGCAGTACTTC.